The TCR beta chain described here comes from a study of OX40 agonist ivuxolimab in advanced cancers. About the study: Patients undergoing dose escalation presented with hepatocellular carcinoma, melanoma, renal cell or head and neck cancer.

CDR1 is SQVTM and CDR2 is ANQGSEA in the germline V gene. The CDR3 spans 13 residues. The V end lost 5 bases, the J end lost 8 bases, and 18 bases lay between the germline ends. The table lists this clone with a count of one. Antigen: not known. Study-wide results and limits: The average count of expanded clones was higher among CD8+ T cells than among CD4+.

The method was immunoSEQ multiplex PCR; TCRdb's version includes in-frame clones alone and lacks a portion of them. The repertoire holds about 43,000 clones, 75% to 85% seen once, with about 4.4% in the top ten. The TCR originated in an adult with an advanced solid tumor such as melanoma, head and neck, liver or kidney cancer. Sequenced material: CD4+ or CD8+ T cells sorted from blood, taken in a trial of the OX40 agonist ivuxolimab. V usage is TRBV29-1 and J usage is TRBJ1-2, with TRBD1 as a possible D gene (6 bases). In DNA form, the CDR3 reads TGCAGCGTTCAGTCCCCAGGGGTGTACGGCTACACCTTC. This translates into CSVQSPGVYGYTF.